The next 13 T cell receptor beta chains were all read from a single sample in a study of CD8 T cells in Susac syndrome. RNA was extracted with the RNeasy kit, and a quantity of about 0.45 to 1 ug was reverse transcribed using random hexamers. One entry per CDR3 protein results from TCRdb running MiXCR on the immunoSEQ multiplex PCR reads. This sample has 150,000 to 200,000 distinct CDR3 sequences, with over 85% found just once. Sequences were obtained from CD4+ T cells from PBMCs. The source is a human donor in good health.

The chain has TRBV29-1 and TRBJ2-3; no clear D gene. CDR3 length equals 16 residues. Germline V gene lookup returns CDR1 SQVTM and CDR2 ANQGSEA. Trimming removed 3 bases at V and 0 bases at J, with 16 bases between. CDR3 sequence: CSVDRPRSTSTDTQYF. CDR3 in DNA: TGCAGCGTTGACCGCCCACGTTCAACTAGCACAGATACGCAGTATTTT.

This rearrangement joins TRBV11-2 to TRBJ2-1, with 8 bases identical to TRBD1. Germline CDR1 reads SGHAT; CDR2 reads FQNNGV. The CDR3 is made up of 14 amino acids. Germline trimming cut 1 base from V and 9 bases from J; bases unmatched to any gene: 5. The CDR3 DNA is TGTGCCAGCAGCTTAGCGGACAGGGTTAGTGAGCAGTTCTTC. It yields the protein CASSLADRVSEQFF.

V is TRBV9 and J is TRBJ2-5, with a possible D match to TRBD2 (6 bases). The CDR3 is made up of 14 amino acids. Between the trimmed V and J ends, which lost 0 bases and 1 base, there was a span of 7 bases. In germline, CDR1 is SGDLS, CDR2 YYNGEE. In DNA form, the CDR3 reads TGTGCCAGCAGCGTAGGCGGGACCCAAGAGACCCAGTACTTC. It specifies CASSVGGTQETQYF.

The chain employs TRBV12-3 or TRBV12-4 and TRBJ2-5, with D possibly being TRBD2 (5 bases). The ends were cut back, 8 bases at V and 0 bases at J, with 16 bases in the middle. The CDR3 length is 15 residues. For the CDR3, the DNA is TGTGCCAGCTCTCCCGGGGTTAAGGACCAAGAGACCCAGTACTTC. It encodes CASSPGVKDQETQYF.

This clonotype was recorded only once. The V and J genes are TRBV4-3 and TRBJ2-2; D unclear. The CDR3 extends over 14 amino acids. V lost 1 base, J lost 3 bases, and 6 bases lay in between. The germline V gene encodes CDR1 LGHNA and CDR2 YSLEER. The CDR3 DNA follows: TGCGCCAGCAGCCAAGTTTGGCACACCGGGGAGCTGTTTTTT. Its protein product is CASSQVWHTGELFF.

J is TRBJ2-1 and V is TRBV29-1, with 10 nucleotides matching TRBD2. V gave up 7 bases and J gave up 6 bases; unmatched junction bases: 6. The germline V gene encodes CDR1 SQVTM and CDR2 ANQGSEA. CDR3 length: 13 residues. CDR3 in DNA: TGCAGCGCTGACACTAGCGGGGTCAATGAGCAGTTCTTC. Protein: CSADTSGVNEQFF.

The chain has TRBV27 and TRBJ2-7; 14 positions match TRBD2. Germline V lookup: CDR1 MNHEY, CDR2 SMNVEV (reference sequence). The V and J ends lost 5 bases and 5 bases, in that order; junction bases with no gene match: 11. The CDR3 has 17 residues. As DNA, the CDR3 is TGTGCCAGCAGTCCTTGGGGACTAGCGGGAGTGTTCCACGAGCAGTACTTC. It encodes CASSPWGLAGVFHEQYF.

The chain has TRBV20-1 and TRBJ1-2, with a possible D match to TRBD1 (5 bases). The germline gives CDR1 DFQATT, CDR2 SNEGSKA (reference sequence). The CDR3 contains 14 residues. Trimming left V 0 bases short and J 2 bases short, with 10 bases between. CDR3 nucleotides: TGCAGTGCTAGAGATCGTGACAGAAACTATGGCTACACCTTC. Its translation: CSARDRDRNYGYTF.

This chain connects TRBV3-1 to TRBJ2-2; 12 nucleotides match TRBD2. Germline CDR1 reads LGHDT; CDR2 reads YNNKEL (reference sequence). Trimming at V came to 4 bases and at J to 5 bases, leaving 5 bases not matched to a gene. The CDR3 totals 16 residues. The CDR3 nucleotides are TGTGCCAGCAGCCGACTAGCGGGAGTCGGGACCGGGGAGCTGTTTTTT. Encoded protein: CASSRLAGVGTGELFF.

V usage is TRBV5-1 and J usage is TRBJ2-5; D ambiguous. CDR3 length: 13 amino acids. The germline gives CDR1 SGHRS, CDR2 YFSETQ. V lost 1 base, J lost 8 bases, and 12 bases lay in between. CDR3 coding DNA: TGCGCCAGCAGCTTGTCTAGTGGAGCAACCCAGTACTTC. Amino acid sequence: CASSLSSGATQYF.

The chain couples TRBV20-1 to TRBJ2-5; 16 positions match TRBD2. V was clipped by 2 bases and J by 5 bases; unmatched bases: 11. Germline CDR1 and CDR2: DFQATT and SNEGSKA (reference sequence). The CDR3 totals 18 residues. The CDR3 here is CSARRGLAGGRTTETQYF. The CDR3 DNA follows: TGCAGTGCTAGACGGGGACTAGCGGGAGGGCGGACTACGGAGACCCAGTACTTC.

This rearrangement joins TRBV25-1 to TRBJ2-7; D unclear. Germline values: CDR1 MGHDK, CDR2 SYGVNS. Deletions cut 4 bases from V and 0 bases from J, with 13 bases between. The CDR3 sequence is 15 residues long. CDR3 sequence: CASSAAGRHSYEQYF. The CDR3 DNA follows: TGTGCCAGCAGTGCCGCCGGACGGCACTCCTACGAGCAGTACTTC.

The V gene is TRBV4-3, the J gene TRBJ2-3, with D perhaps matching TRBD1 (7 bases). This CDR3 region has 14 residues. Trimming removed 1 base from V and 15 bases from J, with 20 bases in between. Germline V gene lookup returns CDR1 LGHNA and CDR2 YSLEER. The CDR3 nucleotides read TGCGCCAGCAGCCAAGTAGAAGGGCAGGGGGGTAAATATTTT. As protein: CASSQVEGQGGKYF.